These T cell receptor beta chains were read from a single sample in a study of blood T cell repertoires in COVID-19. Using immunoSEQ multiplex PCR, the repertoire was profiled, and TCRdb retains in-frame clones only, with some absent. The table lists 200,000 to 300,000 clones, more than 75% of them singletons. The sequenced sample consisted of PBMCs or T cells enriched from blood (not recorded which). The origin of the receptors is a woman aged 40 to 50 with acute COVID-19. Each CDR3 is given with its conserved first and last residue. D genes are given only for firm matches. Only some rows state a clone size, as once, few, many or a class for expanded clones.

j_call clone_size v_call d_call cdr3_aa cdr3_nt
TRBJ2-3 . TRBV29-1 TRBD2 CSVGLAGGTTDTQYF TGCAGCGTTGGCCTAGCGGGAGGCACCACAGATACGCAGTATTTT
TRBJ2-5 . TRBV6-5 TRBD1 CASTTGTGVETQYF TGTGCCAGCACTACCGGGACAGGGGTCGAGACCCAGTACTTC
TRBJ2-5 . TRBV19 TRBD1 CASSQGGTGVETQYF TGTGCCAGTAGTCAGGGGGGGACAGGGGTCGAGACCCAGTACTTC
TRBJ1-2 . TRBV24-1 TRBD1 CATSDASGTGSYGYTF TGTGCCACCAGTGACGCGTCCGGGACAGGGAGCTATGGCTACACCTTC
TRBJ2-1 . TRBV5-1 . CASSLGQNSYNEQFF TGCGCCAGCAGCTTGGGACAGAACTCCTACAATGAGCAGTTCTTC
TRBJ2-3 once TRBV7-3 TRBD2 CASSLLAGRTDTQYF TGTGCCAGCAGCTTACTAGCGGGGCGGACAGATACGCAGTATTTT
TRBJ1-5 . TRBV5-6 . CASSQYSRNQPQHF TGTGCCAGCAGCCAATACAGTCGTAATCAGCCCCAGCATTTT
TRBJ2-7 once TRBV5-1 TRBD2 CASSLYPSGSEQYF TGCGCCAGCAGCTTGTACCCTAGCGGGAGCGAGCAGTACTTC
TRBJ2-1 . TRBV5-1 TRBD2 CASSSPTSGRAVEQFF TGCGCCAGCAGCTCGCCGACTAGCGGGAGGGCCGTTGAGCAGTTCTTC
TRBJ1-5 . TRBV7-6 . CASSPQFVGGNQPQHF TGTGCCAGCAGCCCACAGTTCGTGGGTGGCAATCAGCCCCAGCATTTT
TRBJ2-7 . TRBV4-1 TRBD2 CASSQTSSGTYEQYF TGCGCCAGCAGCCAAACATCTAGCGGGACCTACGAGCAGTACTTC